The clone carrying this T cell receptor beta chain has a single count. The antigen is not known. The data belong to a study of CD8 T cells in Susac syndrome. Whole-study context: The sequenced Susac syndrome patients included six who had clinically active disease and eight or nine who were in remission. Points from the study as a whole: The total CD8+ repertoires yielded 15 to 20 Susac-specific public clones and the CD8+ TEMRA repertoires yielded 4 or 5.

The V and J ends lost 8 bases and 8 bases respectively, with 9 bases between them. Germline CDR1 is MNHEY and CDR2 is SVGAGI. The CDR3 runs 10 residues. After extraction with the RNeasy kit, 0.5 to 1 ug of the RNA was reverse transcribed using random hexamers. Coverage of TCR beta CDR3 amplification by immunoSEQ multiplex PCR extended to 54 Vbeta and 13 Jbeta. Via MiXCR, TCRdb re-called the immunoSEQ multiplex PCR reads, giving one row per CDR3 protein. Of 65,000 to 95,000 distinct CDR3 sequences detected, roughly 94% appear once; the ten largest clones hold roughly 0.88%. The chain carries TRBV6-5 and TRBJ1-2; D remains unclear. The clonotype comes from a human donor with Susac syndrome. The sample was CD8+ T cells from PBMCs. The CDR3 nucleotides read TGTGCCAGCGGCCCTGGGGGCTACACCTTC. Amino acid sequence: CASGPGGYTF.